This T cell receptor beta chain came from a study of tumor-infiltrating lymphocytes in primary liver carcinoma. The CDR3 is 14 amino acids. V gave up 9 bases and J gave up 2 bases, with 15 bases separating them. Reverse transcription of 500 ng total RNA with a constant-region primer produced TCR beta cDNA. Three nested multiplex PCR rounds, a slightly modified ARM-PCR method, built the TCR beta libraries. For approximately 9 cycles apiece, the opening two PCR rounds ran with TRBV1-TRBV30 forward primers and a C-beta reverse primer. MiXCR was run by TCRdb on the multiplex PCR reads, yielding one entry per CDR3 protein. Found here are 35,000 to 40,000 distinct CDR3 sequences, around 75% of them singletons; the top ten hold approximately 40%. Joint extraction of RNA and DNA used about 17-32 mg of bulk tissue that was unsorted.

The gene calls are TRBV12-3 or TRBV12-4 and TRBJ2-3; tentatively, D is TRBD2 (6 bases). The specimen was tumor-adjacent normal liver tissue. The sequence was collected from a man aged 40-49 years with primary liver carcinoma and hepatitis B virus infection. The DNA for the CDR3 is TGTGCCAGTAACCTGCGCGGGACCACAGATACGCAGTATTTT. Translating it yields CASNLRGTTDTQYF.